These 32 T cell receptor beta chains share one sample of origin, sequenced in a study of T cell responses to AZD1222 COVID-19 vaccine. Using immunoSEQ multiplex PCR, the repertoire was profiled, and TCRdb retains in-frame clones only, with some absent. Seen here are more than 60,000 clones, about four fifths observed once, and the top ten hold roughly 1.3%. This specimen consisted of peripheral blood, obtained 28 days after the second AZD1222 dose. These receptors all come from an adult who received the AZD1222 COVID-19 vaccine.

The gene calls are TRBV6-6 and TRBJ2-2; D may be TRBD2 (5 bases). V was clipped by 0 bases and J by 6 bases, with 8 bases between them. The CDR3 has 14 amino acids. Per the germline V gene, CDR1 is MNHNY and CDR2 is SVGAGI (reference sequence). DNA of the CDR3: TGTGCCAGCAGTTACTCGCTGGGAGCCGGGGAGCTGTTTTTT. Protein sequence: CASSYSLGAGELFF.

The chain employs TRBV27 and TRBJ1-4, with 10 bases lining up with TRBD1. Germline lookup yields CDR1 MNHEY and CDR2 SMNVEV (reference sequence). Trimming took 2 bases from V and 3 from J; bases not matched to a gene: 6. The CDR3 is made up of 17 amino acids. The CDR3, as DNA: TGTGCCAGCAGTTTAGAACCCGGACAGGGGGCTAATGAAAAACTGTTTTTT. This translates into CASSLEPGQGANEKLFF.

The rearrangement uses TRBV7-9 and TRBJ2-5, with a tentative D call TRBD1 (6 bases). The CDR3 is 12 residues long. Germline values: CDR1 SEHNR, CDR2 FQNEAQ (reference sequence). Trimming took off 8 bases at V and 4 bases at J, with 11 bases between the two ends. CDR3 region: CASGQNGETQYF. The CDR3 nucleotides are TGTGCCAGCGGACAGAATGGAGAGACCCAGTACTTC.

The chain links TRBV29-1 to TRBJ2-5; the match to TRBD2 covers 11 bases. CDR1 and CDR2 (germline): SQVTM, ANQGSEA. The CDR3 is 15 residues long. V shed 3 bases, J shed 5 bases, and the junction held 8 bases outside the gene matches. CDR3 sequence: CSVDLAGGRGETQYF. DNA of the CDR3: TGCAGCGTTGATCTAGCGGGAGGTCGGGGGGAGACCCAGTACTTC. The full variable domain, with the rest looked up from reference TRBV29-1 and TRBJ2-5, is SAVISQKPSRDICQRGTSLTIQCQVDSQVTMMFWYRQQPGQSLTLIATANQGSEATYESGFVIDKFPISRPNLTFSTLTVSNMSPEDSSIYLCSVDLAGGRGETQYFGPGTRLLVL.

The chain combines TRBV30 with TRBJ1-4; D gene ambiguous. This CDR3 contains 14 residues. Trimming pared 7 bases from V and 3 bases from J, leaving 15 bases between. The germline V gene has CDR1 GTSNPN and CDR2 SVGIG (reference sequence). CDR3 bases: TGTGCCTCCGAAGGGTTGGTGGCTAATGAAAAACTGTTTTTT. Translated: CASEGLVANEKLFF.

V and J are TRBV7-9 and TRBJ1-6; possibly TRBD1 for D (6 bases). There are 17 residues in the CDR3. Germline CDR1 reads SEHNR; CDR2 reads FQNEAQ (reference sequence). V gave up 4 bases and J gave up 0 bases, with 13 bases separating them. The CDR3 nucleotides read TGTGCCAGCAGCTCGGACCAGACAGGCTCCTATAATTCACCCCTCCACTTT. Translated, it gives CASSSDQTGSYNSPLHF.

The V call is TRBV28, the J call TRBJ1-2; TRBD1 matches at 8 bases. CDR3 length equals 15 residues. Germline assignment: CDR1 MDHEN and CDR2 SYDVKM. V shed 7 bases and J 8 bases; nucleotides not matched to a gene: 15. In DNA, the CDR3 is TGTGCCAGCACCAGGGGGGCGACAGGGGAATGGGGCTACACCTTC. It translates to CASTRGATGEWGYTF.

J is TRBJ2-7 and V is TRBV6-2 or TRBV6-3; D is ambiguous. V gave up 3 bases and J gave up 1 base, with 16 bases separating them. Germline V CDR1 and CDR2: MNHEY, SVGEGT. This CDR3 is built from 16 residues. The CDR3 loop is CASSYGQEPFSYEQYF. CDR3 sequence (DNA): TGTGCCAGCAGTTATGGGCAGGAACCATTTTCCTACGAGCAGTACTTC.

This clone was seen a few times. This chain joins TRBV7-2 and TRBJ1-3; D gene unclear. V gave up 6 bases and J gave up 2 bases, with 11 bases separating them. The V gene's germline CDR1 is SGHTA and CDR2 FQGNSA. The CDR3 consists of 14 residues. The CDR3 here is CASRAGGTGNTIYF. The CDR3 nucleotides are TGTGCCAGCAGGGCGGGAGGCACTGGAAACACCATATATTTT. The full variable domain, its missing parts supplied by reference TRBV7-2 and TRBJ1-3, is GAGVSQSPSNKVTEKGKDVELRCDPISGHTALYWYRQSLGQGLEFLIYFQGNSAPDKSGLPSDRFSAERTGGSVSTLTIQRTQQEDSAVYLCASRAGGTGNTIYFGEGSWLTVV.

The chain joins TRBV19 to TRBJ1-1; D is undetermined. CDR3 length equals 15 residues. Trimming stripped 5 bases from V and 2 bases from J, with 15 bases between. Germline loops: CDR1 LNHDA, CDR2 SQIVND (reference sequence). DNA for the CDR3: TGTGCCAGTAGTCTTGGGCCGAGCTATAACACTGAAGCTTTCTTT. It specifies CASSLGPSYNTEAFF.

The rearrangement links TRBV2 to TRBJ1-2; 9 bases line up with TRBD1. The germline gives CDR1 SNHLY, CDR2 FYNNEI. Trimming cost V 7 bases and J 1 base; bases outside gene matches: 13. The CDR3 is made up of 17 amino acids. The CDR3 reads CASTHPGQGRVNYGYTF. The DNA for the CDR3 is TGTGCCAGCACCCACCCGGGACAGGGAAGGGTTAACTATGGCTACACCTTC.

V is TRBV7-8 and J is TRBJ2-7; the match to TRBD2 covers 11 bases. This CDR3 has 15 amino acids. Germline V gives CDR1 SGHVS, CDR2 FQNEAQ. V lost 5 bases to trimming and J lost 6 bases; unmatched junction nucleotides: 9. The CDR3 is CASSPLTSGRGEQYF. CDR3 bases: TGTGCCAGCAGCCCTCTTACTAGCGGGAGAGGCGAGCAGTACTTC. The variable domain in full, with the rest retrieved from reference TRBV7-8 and TRBJ2-7, is GAGVSQSPRYKVAKRGQDVALRCDPISGHVSLFWYQQALGQGPEFLTYFQNEAQLDKSGLPSDRFFAERPEGSVSTLKIQRTQQEDSAVYLCASSPLTSGRGEQYFGPGTRLTVT.

The chain joins TRBV7-2 to TRBJ1-5; D is perhaps TRBD1 (5 bases). The CDR3 has 15 residues. The germline gives CDR1 SGHTA, CDR2 FQGNSA. Trimming pared 5 bases from V and 2 bases from J, leaving 13 bases between. In nucleotides, the CDR3 is TGTGCCAGCAGCCCAGAGGGGAGGCGCAATCAGCCCCAGCATTTT. As protein: CASSPEGRRNQPQHF.

The rearrangement uses TRBV7-6 and TRBJ1-4, with 8 positions matching TRBD1. V lost 1 base and J lost 8; bases outside the gene matches: 12. Germline values: CDR1 SGHVS, CDR2 FNYEAQ. The CDR3 covers 17 residues. CDR3 in DNA: TGTGCCAGCAGCTTAGAAATATACAGGGGGGCAGGGGAAAAACTGTTTTTT. Its protein is CASSLEIYRGAGEKLFF.

The rearrangement uses TRBV10-2 and TRBJ1-3; TRBD1 aligns across 7 bases. Trimming took 6 bases from V and 1 from J; bases not matched to a gene: 6. The V gene's germline CDR1 is WSHSY and CDR2 SAAADI. CDR3 length: 15 residues. The CDR3 nucleotides are TGCGCCAGCAGGGACAGGAGAAGGTCTGGAAACACCATATATTTT. Amino acid sequence: CASRDRRRSGNTIYF.

This clone has a handful of counts. This chain links TRBV5-1 with TRBJ2-3; D gene uncertain. Germline loops: CDR1 SGHRS, CDR2 YFSETQ. V gave up 1 base and J gave up 1 base, with 13 bases separating them. This CDR3 region has 16 residues. This CDR3 reads CASSLIPGGGTDTQYF. CDR3 coding DNA: TGCGCCAGCAGCTTGATCCCCGGTGGGGGCACAGATACGCAGTATTTT.

CDR3 sequence reads: CASSQGTGEAFF. The CDR3 DNA is TGTGCCAGCAGCCAGGGGACAGGCGAGGCTTTCTTT. The rearrangement joins TRBV5-6 to TRBJ1-1; 8 bases align to TRBD1. The CDR3 is 12 residues long. The trim removed 4 bases at V and 11 bases at J, leaving 7 bases unmatched. Germline V gene sequence: CDR1 SGHDT, CDR2 YYEEEE.

The J gene is TRBJ1-2, the V gene TRBV28; tentative D call: TRBD1 (5 bases). CDR1 and CDR2 (germline): MDHEN, SYDVKM. The CDR3 length is 14 residues. V dropped 5 bases and J dropped 1 base, with 11 bases sitting between them. CDR3 in amino acids: CASSAAGLNYGYTF. In DNA, the CDR3 is TGTGCCAGCAGTGCCGCGGGACTTAACTATGGCTACACCTTC.

The count of this clone is one. The genes are TRBV18 and TRBJ2-7; maybe TRBD1 (6 bases). CDR3 length: 15 amino acids. The germline V gene has CDR1 KGHSH and CDR2 LQKENI. V lost 3 bases and J lost 2, with 14 bases in between. The CDR3 is CASSPRAEGAYEQYF. CDR3 nucleotide sequence: TGTGCCAGCTCACCCCGGGCAGAGGGGGCCTACGAGCAGTACTTC.

This clone occurred once. The J gene is TRBJ2-1, the V gene TRBV10-3; 9 bases align to TRBD2. The germline V gene has CDR1 ENHRY and CDR2 SYGVKD. V dropped 10 bases and J dropped 9; count of bases not matched to a gene: 13. This CDR3 comprises 14 residues. CDR3 loop: CASSGSGSSVEQFF. DNA of the CDR3: TGTGCCAGCTCCGGTAGCGGGAGTTCGGTTGAGCAGTTCTTC.

The rearrangement joins TRBV7-2 to TRBJ1-5; D is ambiguous. Germline V CDR1 and CDR2: SGHTA, FQGNSA. V was cut by 1 base and J by 4 bases, with 14 bases left in between. The CDR3 is made up of 16 amino acids. CDR3 amino acids: CASSLGGGQPNQPQHF. The CDR3 region has the DNA TGTGCCAGCAGCTTAGGAGGCGGCCAGCCAAATCAGCCCCAGCATTTT. The whole variable domain, remainder taken from reference TRBV7-2 and TRBJ1-5, is GAGVSQSPSNKVTEKGKDVELRCDPISGHTALYWYRQSLGQGLEFLIYFQGNSAPDKSGLPSDRFSAERTGGSVSTLTIQRTQQEDSAVYLCASSLGGGQPNQPQHFGDGTRLSIL.

The chain uses TRBV2 and TRBJ1-1; D unclear. The CDR3 covers 15 residues. V lost 7 bases to trimming and J lost 0 bases, with 15 bases between them. Germline V gene sequence: CDR1 SNHLY, CDR2 FYNNEI. CDR3 sequence reads: CASTRNRGMNTEAFF. CDR3 in DNA: TGTGCCAGCACCAGGAACCGGGGAATGAACACTGAAGCTTTCTTT.

The chain is built from TRBV7-9 and TRBJ2-1; D uncertain. CDR1 is SEHNR and CDR2 is FQNEAQ in the germline V gene (reference sequence). V was clipped by 2 bases and J by 4 bases, with 15 bases between them. The CDR3 covers 16 residues. This chain's CDR3 is CASSLMESVPYNEQFF. CDR3 nucleotide sequence: TGTGCCAGCAGCTTAATGGAAAGTGTCCCTTACAATGAGCAGTTCTTC.

This rearrangement joins TRBV28 to TRBJ2-7; 8 positions agree with TRBD2. V gave up 4 bases and J gave up 4 bases; unmatched junction bases: 3. The CDR3 consists of 13 residues. CDR1 is MDHEN and CDR2 is SYDVKM in the germline V gene. The CDR3 loop is CASSYAGGYEQYF. The CDR3 DNA is TGTGCCAGCAGTTATGCGGGGGGTTACGAGCAGTACTTC. The entire variable domain, with the rest obtained from reference TRBV28 and TRBJ2-7, is as follows: DVKVTQSSRYLVKRTGEKVFLECVQDMDHENMFWYRQDPGLGLRLIYFSYDVKMKEKGDIPEGYSVSREKKERFSLILESASTNQTSMYLCASSYAGGYEQYFGPGTRLTVT.

This chain joins TRBV18 and TRBJ1-5; D is undetermined. V lost 2 bases to trimming and J lost 4 bases, with 12 bases between them. Germline loops: CDR1 KGHSH, CDR2 LQKENI. The CDR3 totals 15 residues. The DNA for the CDR3 is TGTGCCAGCTCACCATCCGTGATACAGAATCAGCCCCAGCATTTT. Translation gives CASSPSVIQNQPQHF.

The chain couples TRBV2 to TRBJ1-1, with 7 bases identical to TRBD1. The V segment lost 7 bases and the J segment 3 bases; nucleotides outside the gene matches: 8. The CDR3 contains 14 residues. Germline V gene data show CDR1 as SNHLY and CDR2 as FYNNEI. DNA of the CDR3: TGTGCCAGCATACAGACAGGGAGGGACACTGAAGCTTTCTTT. This encodes CASIQTGRDTEAFF.

The V call is TRBV28, the J call TRBJ1-2; possible D gene TRBD1, 5 bases. The CDR3 contains 14 residues. The germline gives CDR1 MDHEN, CDR2 SYDVKM. With 4 bases removed from V and 8 bases from J, the gap between germline ends came to 17 bases. DNA for the CDR3: TGTGCCAGCAGTTCCCAGGGCAGGGCTCGGGGCTACACCTTC. Translated, it gives CASSSQGRARGYTF.

V and J are TRBV4-2 and TRBJ2-3; 8 nucleotides align to TRBD1. With 1 base clipped from V and 6 bases from J, the junction kept 9 bases outside the gene matches. The germline V gene has CDR1 LGHNA and CDR2 YNFKEQ. CDR3 length equals 16 residues. The CDR3: CASSQVTQGARDTQYF. The CDR3 DNA sequence: TGTGCCAGCAGCCAAGTAACCCAGGGGGCGCGTGATACGCAGTATTTT.

In this sample, this clone turned up once. The CDR3 nucleotides read TGTGCCAGCAGTGAGTCGAACACTGAAGCTTTCTTT. It specifies CASSESNTEAFF. The V gene is TRBV2, the J gene TRBJ1-1; D gene ambiguous. Trimming left V 3 bases short and J 1 base short, with 3 bases between. Germline CDR1 and CDR2: SNHLY and FYNNEI. This CDR3 region has 12 residues.

This chain uses TRBV28 with TRBJ2-2, with D tentatively TRBD1 or TRBD2 (5 bases each). V dropped 5 bases and J dropped 14 bases, with 18 bases sitting between them. Germline CDR1 is MDHEN and CDR2 is SYDVKM. The CDR3 is made up of 13 amino acids. CDR3: CASSPPGRRILFF. The CDR3 DNA is TGTGCCAGCAGTCCGCCGGGACGGAGGATTCTGTTTTTT.

The CDR3 nucleotides read TGTGCCTGGATGTCAGGAACCGGGACTAGCGGGAGTTTTTCCTACGAGCAGTACTTC. Amino acid sequence: CAWMSGTGTSGSFSYEQYF. The V gene is TRBV30, the J gene TRBJ2-7; 14 positions match TRBD2. The junction had 15 bases not matched to a gene; V was cut back by 4 bases and J by 1 base. The CDR3 loop spans 19 amino acids. The germline gives CDR1 GTSNPN, CDR2 SVGIG (reference sequence).

The chain carries TRBV6-5 and TRBJ2-2; D might be TRBD1 (6 bases). Germline CDR1 MNHEY, CDR2 SVGAGI. CDR3 length equals 14 residues. V was cut by 6 bases and J by 1 base, with 9 bases left in between. The CDR3 DNA is TGTGCCAGCAGCCAGGGACAGAACACCGGGGAGCTGTTTTTT. Its translation: CASSQGQNTGELFF.